This TCR beta chain was identified during a study of beta chain features in type 1 diabetes. Sequenced material consisted of expressed TCRB transcripts (all of the isolated RNA was reverse transcribed). For naive, central memory and regulatory T cell samples, reads averaged roughly 3.6 million. Sequencing used immunoSEQ multiplex PCR; TCRdb keeps in-frame clones, though not all of them. The sample includes about 40,000 clones, around half of them seen just once. A CD45RO/CCR7/CD25/CD127/CD95/CD27 panel sorted naive, central memory, regulatory and stem cell-like memory CD4+ cells. The CDR3 has 14 amino acids. Germline lookup yields CDR1 SGHAT and CDR2 FQNNGV. Trimming left V 5 bases short and J 1 base short, with 8 bases between.

The sample was central memory CD4+ T cells from blood. The source is a woman aged 18-29 years in good health. The chain carries TRBV11-2 and TRBJ2-2; D perhaps matches TRBD2 (5 bases). Here the CDR3 reads CASSLSVNTGELFF. CDR3 sequence (DNA): TGTGCCAGCAGCCTTAGCGTGAACACCGGGGAGCTGTTTTTT.